Shown below are 20 T cell receptor beta chains from a single sample sequenced in a study of CD4 T cells in relation to SARS-CoV-2 and coronaviruses. TCRdb keeps only in-frame clones here, not all; method: immunoSEQ multiplex PCR. The data show 65,000 or so clones, 87% seen once. The unexposed donors gave CD4+ T cells in about 2011-2018, prior to COVID-19. The specimen sequenced was memory CD4+ T cells from PBMCs. The receptors derive from a human donor in good health.

The chain has TRBV10-3 and TRBJ1-5; 8 bases line up with TRBD1. Germline CDR1 is ENHRY and CDR2 is SYGVKD. Germline trimming cut 4 bases from V and 5 bases from J; bases unmatched to any gene: 13. CDR3 length equals 17 residues. CDR3 amino acids: CAISAQGGGMSDQPQHF. The CDR3 nucleotides read TGTGCCATCAGTGCACAGGGGGGAGGGATGTCTGATCAGCCCCAGCATTTT.

The chain uses TRBV3-1 (or the pseudogene TRBV3-2) and TRBJ2-5, with 9 bases identical to TRBD1. Per germline, CDR1 LGHDT and CDR2 YNNKEL (reference sequence). Germline trimming cut 1 base from V and 5 bases from J; bases unmatched to any gene: 11. The CDR3 length is 17 residues. The CDR3 sequence is CASSQALGQGGSETQYF. The CDR3 DNA is TGTGCCAGCAGCCAAGCGTTGGGACAGGGTGGATCGGAGACCCAGTACTTC.

V usage is TRBV18 and J usage is TRBJ2-7; maybe TRBD1 (6 bases). Germline V CDR1 and CDR2: KGHSH, LQKENI. With 0 bases removed from V and 3 bases from J, the gap between germline ends came to 12 bases. CDR3 size: 15 residues. The CDR3 is CASSPPTGGFYEQYF. CDR3 DNA: TGTGCCAGCTCACCACCGACAGGAGGATTCTACGAGCAGTACTTC.

V gene TRBV29-1 combines with J gene TRBJ2-2; no definite D call. The CDR3 extends over 12 amino acids. In germline, CDR1 is SQVTM, CDR2 ANQGSEA. With 3 bases removed from V and 6 bases from J, the gap between germline ends came to 8 bases. The CDR3 nucleotides are TGCAGCGTTGAGCGAAGGGCCGGGGAGCTGTTTTTT. Encoded protein: CSVERRAGELFF.

The genes are TRBV7-6 and TRBJ1-6, with unresolved D. From germline, CDR1 is SGHVS and CDR2 FNYEAQ. Trimming shortened V by 1 base and J by 1 base, and 8 bases separated the two germline ends. The CDR3 covers 16 residues. CDR3 nucleotides: TGTGCCAGCAGCTTAGATGCTTCGTCCTATAATTCACCCCTCCACTTT. This encodes CASSLDASSYNSPLHF.

This sequence joins TRBV7-3 and TRBJ2-7, with 9 positions matching TRBD1. Trimming removed 5 bases from V and 2 bases from J; junction bases left unmatched: 4. CDR3 size: 14 residues. The germline V gene encodes CDR1 SGHTA and CDR2 FQGTGA. The CDR3 here is CASSPDRGTYEQYF. The DNA for the CDR3 is TGTGCCAGCAGCCCGGACAGGGGTACCTACGAGCAGTACTTC.

The gene calls are TRBV5-4 and TRBJ2-5, with TRBD1 matching 11 bases. Germline-derived CDR1 and CDR2 are SGHNT and YYREEE (reference sequence). The CDR3 extends over 16 amino acids. Trimming cost V 4 bases and J 2 bases; bases outside gene matches: 7. CDR3 coding DNA: TGTGCCAGCAGCCCTAGGGACAGGGGGACACAAGAGACCCAGTACTTC. It specifies CASSPRDRGTQETQYF.

The gene calls are TRBV5-4 and TRBJ2-1; D perhaps matches TRBD2 (6 bases). The CDR3 consists of 14 residues. V gave up 1 base and J gave up 6 bases, with 11 bases separating them. CDR1 SGHNT and CDR2 YYREEE come from the germline V gene (reference sequence). The CDR3 DNA is TGTGCCAGCAGCTTGCGGGAAGCGGGCAATGAGCAGTTCTTC. This encodes CASSLREAGNEQFF.

The chain carries TRBV30 and TRBJ1-3; no reliable D call. Per germline, CDR1 GTSNPN and CDR2 SVGIG (reference sequence). With 5 bases removed from V and 4 bases from J, the gap between germline ends came to 6 bases. The length of the CDR3 is 11 residues. CDR3 DNA sequence: TGTGCCTGGGCGAAGGGAAACACCATATATTTT. Amino acids: CAWAKGNTIYF.

The chain recombines TRBV12-3 or TRBV12-4 with TRBJ2-1; D might be TRBD1 (6 bases). Between the trimmed V and J ends, which lost 6 bases and 10 bases, there was a span of 10 bases. This CDR3 contains 11 residues. CDR3 amino acids: CASRIRGEQFF. The CDR3 DNA sequence: TGTGCCAGCAGGATCAGGGGAGAGCAGTTCTTC.

This chain links TRBV3-1 (or the pseudogene TRBV3-2) with TRBJ2-3; TRBD1 aligns across 7 bases. The V segment lost 4 bases and the J segment 4 bases; nucleotides outside the gene matches: 5. Germline V CDR1 and CDR2: LGHDT, YNNKEL (reference sequence). The CDR3 totals 14 residues. The CDR3 nucleotides read TGTGCCAGCAGCCGCATTGGGACAGCAGATACGCAGTATTTT. This codes for CASSRIGTADTQYF.

The chain has TRBV2 and TRBJ1-5; no reliable D call. V lost 4 bases and J lost 1, with 5 bases in between. Germline assignment: CDR1 SNHLY and CDR2 FYNNEI. This CDR3 comprises 13 residues. CDR3 sequence reads: CASSAQSNQPQHF. For the CDR3, the DNA is TGTGCCAGCAGTGCTCAGAGCAATCAGCCCCAGCATTTT.

This clone has a single count. The chain couples TRBV30 to TRBJ2-7, with D unclear. The V and J ends lost 6 bases and 0 bases respectively, with 9 bases between them. The CDR3 is 12 amino acids. Germline V gene lookup returns CDR1 GTSNPN and CDR2 SVGIG (reference sequence). The CDR3 DNA is TGTGCCTGTAGAAAAAGCTCCTACGAGCAGTACTTC. It codes for CACRKSSYEQYF.

The genes are TRBV11-3 and TRBJ2-5; tentatively, D is TRBD1 or TRBD2 (5 bases each). CDR1 SGHNT and CDR2 YENEEA come from the germline V gene. This CDR3 has 18 residues. V lost 5 bases and J 2 bases, leaving 24 bases between the germline ends. The CDR3, as DNA: TGTGCCAGCAGCCTACGAGGGACGTCGTTAGGAACTCAAGAGACCCAGTACTTC. Its translation: CASSLRGTSLGTQETQYF. Combining the CDR3 with reference TRBV11-3 and TRBJ2-5 gives the whole variable domain EAGVVQSPRYKIIEKKQPVAFWCNPISGHNTLYWYLQNLGQGPELLIRYENEEAVDDSQLPKDRFSAERLKGVDSTLKIQPAELGDSAVYLCASSLRGTSLGTQETQYFGPGTRLLVL.

V usage is TRBV2 and J usage is TRBJ2-1, with 10 bases fitting TRBD1. Trimming at V came to 4 bases and at J to 7 bases, leaving 7 bases not matched to a gene. The germline gives CDR1 SNHLY, CDR2 FYNNEI. This CDR3 spans 15 amino acids. In DNA, the CDR3 is TGTGCCAGCAGTGGGGACAGGGGAGAGTTTAATGAGCAGTTCTTC. Protein: CASSGDRGEFNEQFF.

The chain employs TRBV5-1 and TRBJ2-1; 8 nucleotides line up with TRBD1. This CDR3 has 15 amino acids. In germline, CDR1 is SGHRS, CDR2 YFSETQ. Trimming cost V 1 base and J 7 bases; bases outside gene matches: 7. CDR3 coding DNA: TGCGCCAGCAGCTTGAGACAGGGGTCGTTGAATGAGCAGTTCTTC. Translation: CASSLRQGSLNEQFF.

The V gene is TRBV6-5, the J gene TRBJ1-5; D is ambiguous. The V gene's germline CDR1 is MNHEY and CDR2 SVGAGI. CDR3 length: 12 residues. V was shortened by 7 bases and J by 0 bases, with 4 bases between the two germline ends. CDR3 in DNA: TGTGCCAGCACTAGTAGCAATCAGCCCCAGCATTTT. Protein product: CASTSSNQPQHF.

V usage is TRBV7-2 and J usage is TRBJ2-2; D is ambiguous. The V end lost 1 base, the J end lost 7 bases, and 7 bases lay between the germline ends. CDR1 and CDR2 (germline): SGHTA, FQGNSA. The CDR3 is 13 amino acids. The DNA for the CDR3 is TGTGCCAGCAGCTTAGAGGGTGTCGGGGAGCTGTTTTTT. It is translated as CASSLEGVGELFF.

This clone was counted between two and nine times. CDR3 in amino acids: CASSSDRGAYGYTF. The CDR3, as DNA: TGTGCCAGCAGCTCAGACAGGGGTGCCTATGGCTACACCTTC. This chain joins TRBV7-9 and TRBJ1-2; 8 bases line up with TRBD1. The CDR3 has 14 amino acids. Germline CDR1 reads SEHNR; CDR2 reads FQNEAQ (reference sequence). V gave up 4 bases and J gave up 4 bases; unmatched junction bases: 5.

The chain couples TRBV19 to TRBJ1-4; the D gene is possibly TRBD1 (6 bases). The length of the CDR3 is 16 residues. The ends were cut back, 8 bases at V and 3 bases at J, with 19 bases in the middle. The germline CDR1 and CDR2 sequences are LNHDA and SQIVND (reference sequence). CDR3 amino acids: CASGPYRVSANEKLFF. DNA for the CDR3: TGTGCCAGTGGACCCTACAGGGTTTCAGCTAATGAAAAACTGTTTTTT.